The present TCR beta chain was sequenced within a study of shared clonotypes between healthy human individuals (dated by TCRdb to the early 2020s). Looking at the study overall: A couple of women and three men aged 18 to 49 years were included in the cohort. For each donor, three plates each were used for CD4 naive and CD4 memory, two plates were used for CD8 naive, and one plate was used for CD8 memory. To estimate repertoire size and how much clonotypes are shared between individuals, the study performed deep sequencing of blood TCR repertoires from roughly five healthy adults. Leukapheresis yielded between about 0.94 and 9 billion PBMCs per donor. Different laboratories and diverse techniques were used to prepare libraries and sequence TCR repertoires, to increase sequencing depth and limit assay-specific biases. Broad study findings and their caveats: Incomplete sequencing was indicated by rarefaction of sorted-subset datasets, despite the large sequencing depth. Based on pairwise subsampling, the degree of clonotype sharing among donors was expected to be affected by sequencing depth. Sampling was restricted to blood, and TCR repertoires in tissue are likely to differ from TCR repertoires in blood. Sharing across several donors was observed for around 5% of naive CD4, 3.5% of naive CD8, 2% to 2.5% of memory CD4, and around 0.4% of memory CD8 clonotypes. Higher generation probabilities were observed for clonotypes shared by all four sorted-subset donors than for non-shared clonotypes. Because the study included only a small number of donors, the genetic and exposure-history diversity represented was limited. Naive subsets generally had larger estimated clonotype richness than memory subsets.

Remarks on this clone: Its antigen is currently not known. No much larger clonotype is one base removed from it; base qualities were not supplied.

TCR CDR3 regions were amplified from genomic DNA by multiplex PCR using the deep immunoSEQ assay. Extracted genomic DNA from each cell subset was distributed evenly across all wells of several immunoSEQ 96-well plates, and each plate was treated as a replicate. For sorted subsets, each replicate PCR was loaded with 200 ng genomic DNA, equivalent to about 30,000 T cell genomes. Purified libraries were measured with a Qubit 3.0 fluorometer, size-checked on a Bioanalyzer 2100, and measured again with the KAPA Library Quantification kit. A separate single-read 150-cycle Illumina NextSeq 550 flow cell was used to sequence each immunoSEQ 96-well plate. In the paper's pipeline: Because only junctional sequences without quality scores were contained in the immunoSEQ output, filtering matching that applied to full-length reads could not be performed. Sequences were annotated with PyIR, a Python wrapper for IgBLAST v1.9, using IMGT germline references to assign V/J genes and CDR3. Any read was removed if the V/J assignment was weak (E-value above 1e-6), the CDR3 was missing, or the read contained stop codons, out-of-frame junctions, or ambiguous translated residues. A V3J clonotype was defined by an identical inferred V gene, J gene, and CDR3 amino acid sequence. Percentage overlap between repertoires was computed as shared unique clonotypes divided by the size of the smaller repertoire. Richness of each repertoire was evaluated using RTK rarefaction, the Chao1 estimator, and Recon v2.1 estimates of unobserved clonotypes. Generation probabilities were computed with OLGA for all TCRbeta clonotypes obtained by the gDNA method from a few donors. TCRdb retrieved this table from immuneACCESS and kept in-frame rearrangements only. Not all clones are present; in checked studies, unresolved V genes account for under half, and no reason is known for the remainder. D and trimming come from the DNA, and the V and J calls and clone size come from that table. The sample data list roughly 550,000 clones, and 95% to 96% of these were observed just once. The ten largest account for 0.11% of the sample.

CD8 naive samples were obtained by positive selection for CCR7 among CD45RO-negative cells, yielding a CD45RA+CCR7+ population from which TemRA cells were excluded. Donors were healthy HIV-negative adults with no recently reported acute infections or vaccinations. Only Caucasian adults living in Nashville, Tennessee, USA were represented among the donors. Blood was collected by leukapheresis, and PBMCs were isolated by Ficoll-Histopaque density gradient centrifugation and then cryopreserved in liquid nitrogen vapor phase. Analytical flow cytometry was used to check the purity and quantity of every magnetically sorted T cell population. Genomic DNA was isolated from each sorted fraction and quantified by UV absorbance on a Nanodrop 2000c. From its cysteine to its phenylalanine, the CDR3 spans 17 amino acids. Just the 51-base CDR3 DNA is kept, in frame starting at base 1. The V end loses 5 bases and the J end loses 4 bases, and a stretch of 24 bases separates them. CDR1 and CDR2, looked up from the germline V gene, are MDHEN and SYDVKM.

The sequenced sample was naive CD8+ T cells sorted from blood. Per the publication, the cell subset or site label means: CD45RA+CCR7+. This sequence originates from a woman aged 25 to 39 in good health. The chain links TRBV28 with TRBJ2-7; the D segment could be TRBD2, given 6 matching bases. The nucleotide sequence is given as TGTGCCAGCAGTCCACAACGTCGACTAGGGTCAGGTTACGAGCAGTACTTC. The translation is CASSPQRRLGSGYEQYF.